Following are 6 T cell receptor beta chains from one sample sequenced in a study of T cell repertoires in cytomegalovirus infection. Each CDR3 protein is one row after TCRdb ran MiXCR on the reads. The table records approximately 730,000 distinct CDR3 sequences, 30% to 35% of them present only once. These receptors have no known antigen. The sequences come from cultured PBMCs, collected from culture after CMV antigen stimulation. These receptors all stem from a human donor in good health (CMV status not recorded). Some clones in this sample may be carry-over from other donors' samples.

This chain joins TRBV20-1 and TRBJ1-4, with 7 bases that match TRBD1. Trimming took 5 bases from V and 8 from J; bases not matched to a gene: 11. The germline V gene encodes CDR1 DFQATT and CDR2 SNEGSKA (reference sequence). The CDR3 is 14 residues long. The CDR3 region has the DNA TGCAGTGCTCCCCTCGAGGGGGCTGGGGAAAAACTGTTTTTT. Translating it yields CSAPLEGAGEKLFF.

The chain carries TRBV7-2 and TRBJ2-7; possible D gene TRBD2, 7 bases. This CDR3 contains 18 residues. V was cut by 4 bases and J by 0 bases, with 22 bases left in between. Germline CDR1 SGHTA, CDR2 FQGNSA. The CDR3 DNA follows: TGTGCCAGCAGCTCCAAACCCTGGGGGGGCCTCAACTCCTACGAGCAGTACTTC. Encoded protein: CASSSKPWGGLNSYEQYF.

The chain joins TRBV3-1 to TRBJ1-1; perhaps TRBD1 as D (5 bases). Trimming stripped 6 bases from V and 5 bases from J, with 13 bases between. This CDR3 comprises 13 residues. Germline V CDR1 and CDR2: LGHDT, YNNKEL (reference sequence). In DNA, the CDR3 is TGTGCCAGCAGTTCTAAAAGGGGAACTGAAGCTTTCTTT. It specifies CASSSKRGTEAFF.

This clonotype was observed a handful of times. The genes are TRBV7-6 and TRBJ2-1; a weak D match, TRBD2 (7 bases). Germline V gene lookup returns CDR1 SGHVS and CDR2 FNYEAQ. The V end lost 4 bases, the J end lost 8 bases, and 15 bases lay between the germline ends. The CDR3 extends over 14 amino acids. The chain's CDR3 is CASSWAGAVDEQFF. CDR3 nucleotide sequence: TGTGCCAGCAGCTGGGCGGGGGCAGTGGATGAGCAGTTCTTC. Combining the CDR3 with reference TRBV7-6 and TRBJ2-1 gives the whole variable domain GAGVSQSPRYKVTKRGQDVALRCDPISGHVSLYWYRQALGQGPEFLTYFNYEAQQDKSGLPNDRFSAERPEGSISTLTIQRTEQRDSAMYRCASSWAGAVDEQFFGPGTRLTVL.

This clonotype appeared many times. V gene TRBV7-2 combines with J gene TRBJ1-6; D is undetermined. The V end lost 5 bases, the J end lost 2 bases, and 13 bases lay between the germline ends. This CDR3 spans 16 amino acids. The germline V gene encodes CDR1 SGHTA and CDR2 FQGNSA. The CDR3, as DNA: TGTGCCAGCAGCCCCCGTCCTTGGACCTATAATTCACCCCTCCACTTT. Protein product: CASSPRPWTYNSPLHF.

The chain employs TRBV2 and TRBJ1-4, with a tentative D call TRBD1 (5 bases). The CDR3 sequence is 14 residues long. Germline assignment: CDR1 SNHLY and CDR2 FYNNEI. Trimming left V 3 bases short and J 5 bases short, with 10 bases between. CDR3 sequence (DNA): TGTGCCAGCAGTGACGGGACTGGGAATGAAAAACTGTTTTTT. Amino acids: CASSDGTGNEKLFF.